This entry features one T cell receptor beta chain sequence. Its antigen is not identified. The repertoire was sequenced with immunoSEQ multiplex PCR; TCRdb's copy has only in-frame clones and lacks some. The sample has 40,000 to 60,000 clones, about 82% seen once. The time point was: peripheral blood 6 weeks after treatment start. The ends lost 5 bases at V and 2 bases at J; junction bases unmatched: 9. The CDR3 contains 17 residues. In germline, CDR1 is SGHAT, CDR2 FQNNGV. This sample is part of a study of PD-L1 blockade in urothelial cancer. Whole-study context: Patients began atezolizumab, 1,200 mg intravenously every 3 weeks, at some point between 2013 and 2015. Blood underwent analysis 3 weeks (second dose) and 6 weeks after treatment began. Study conclusions and caveats: TCR clonality was measured in pretreatment peripheral blood. Clonality below the median predicted better survival.

The receptor was isolated from a man in his 70s with urothelial cancer. The specimen was PBMCs, collected around atezolizumab (anti-PD-L1) treatment. V is TRBV11-2 and J is TRBJ1-4; 9 bases match TRBD1. The chain's CDR3 is CASSRTGQGTTNEKLFF. CDR3 in DNA: TGTGCCAGCAGCCGAACCGGACAGGGGACGACTAATGAAAAACTGTTTTTT.